The 3 T cell receptor beta chains below come from one sample, sequenced in a study of blood T cell repertoires in COVID-19 (dated by TCRdb to about 2020). The library came from the immunoSEQ multiplex PCR assay. Here the immuneACCESS table is served through TCRdb, limited to in-frame sequences with V and J called. Missing clones are a known gap in these copies; in checked studies unresolved V genes cover under half, and the rest lacks a known reason. Here the sample has under 400,000 clones; 65% to 90% occur a single time. The ten largest clones take up 4% to 5.5% of the sample. The sample was PBMCs or T cells enriched from blood (not recorded which). The source is a middle-aged woman with acute COVID-19.

This chain connects TRBV5-4 to TRBJ2-2; TRBD2 is a possible D gene (6 bases). Germline CDR1 is SGHNT and CDR2 is YYREEE (reference sequence). The CDR3 sequence is 16 residues long. The V and J ends lost 1 base and 6 bases respectively, with 16 bases between them. This CDR3 reads CASSLSGGYNAGELFF. The CDR3 DNA reads TGTGCCAGCAGCTTGAGCGGAGGGTACAACGCCGGGGAGCTGTTTTTT. The entire variable domain, with the rest obtained from reference TRBV5-4 and TRBJ2-2, is as follows: ETGVTQSPTHLIKTRGQQVTLRCSSQSGHNTVSWYQQALGQGPQFIFQYYREEENGRGNFPPRFSGLQFPNYSSELNVNALELDDSALYLCASSLSGGYNAGELFFGEGSRLTVL.

The CDR3 DNA follows: TGTGCCAGCAGCCAGGGGGGTCTTGGACAGGGGGTTTTCAATGAGCAGTTCTTC. Its translation is CASSQGGLGQGVFNEQFF. The chain joins TRBV5-8 to TRBJ2-1, with 10 bases aligning to TRBD1. With 4 bases clipped from V and 6 bases from J, the junction kept 16 bases outside the gene matches. The CDR3 has 18 amino acids. Germline CDR1 is SGHTS and CDR2 is YDEGEE.

V is TRBV5-1 and J is TRBJ2-5; 7 positions match TRBD1. Germline trimming cut 6 bases from V and 4 bases from J; bases unmatched to any gene: 6. This CDR3 contains 13 residues. The germline V gene encodes CDR1 SGHRS and CDR2 YFSETQ. CDR3 nucleotide sequence: TGCGCCAGCACCATACAGGGGCGAGAGACCCAGTACTTC. Residues: CASTIQGRETQYF.